This TCR beta chain was recorded in a study of regulatory T cells in long-lasting Graves disease. To make TCR beta libraries, researchers used iRepertoire HTBI primers and Arm-PCR of CDR3 regions. Using its own MiXCR run on the multiplex PCR reads, TCRdb lists one record per CDR3 protein. Here the sample spans 370,000 or so distinct CDR3 sequences, around 15% being singletons. The sample's time point: newly diagnosed GD, antithyroid drugs for less than 3 months. From PBMCs, RNA was extracted and then used to make the TCR library. Study-wide points: Persistent Graves' patients showed less TCR diversity than newly diagnosed patients showed. Persistent patients shared more public clonotypes (around 3,000) than new patients (about 930).

There are many counts of this clonotype. Its matching antigen is unknown. Germline CDR1 reads DFQATT; CDR2 reads SNEGSKA (reference sequence). This CDR3 has 12 residues. These data are also associated with another study on T cells in Graves' hyperthyroidism and ophthalmopathy. That source notes: Most thyroid clonotypes with frequency above 0.001 were detected in blood.

The TCR originated in a woman younger than 35 with Graves disease. Specimen: peripheral blood mononuclear cells (PBMCs), collected at new diagnosis, from a patient treated with antithyroid drugs. This chain connects TRBV20-1 to TRBJ2-1; maybe TRBD2 (6 bases). CDR3 bases: TGCAGCCCGACTAGGATTTTTGATGAGCAGTTCTTC. Its protein is CSPTRIFDEQFF.